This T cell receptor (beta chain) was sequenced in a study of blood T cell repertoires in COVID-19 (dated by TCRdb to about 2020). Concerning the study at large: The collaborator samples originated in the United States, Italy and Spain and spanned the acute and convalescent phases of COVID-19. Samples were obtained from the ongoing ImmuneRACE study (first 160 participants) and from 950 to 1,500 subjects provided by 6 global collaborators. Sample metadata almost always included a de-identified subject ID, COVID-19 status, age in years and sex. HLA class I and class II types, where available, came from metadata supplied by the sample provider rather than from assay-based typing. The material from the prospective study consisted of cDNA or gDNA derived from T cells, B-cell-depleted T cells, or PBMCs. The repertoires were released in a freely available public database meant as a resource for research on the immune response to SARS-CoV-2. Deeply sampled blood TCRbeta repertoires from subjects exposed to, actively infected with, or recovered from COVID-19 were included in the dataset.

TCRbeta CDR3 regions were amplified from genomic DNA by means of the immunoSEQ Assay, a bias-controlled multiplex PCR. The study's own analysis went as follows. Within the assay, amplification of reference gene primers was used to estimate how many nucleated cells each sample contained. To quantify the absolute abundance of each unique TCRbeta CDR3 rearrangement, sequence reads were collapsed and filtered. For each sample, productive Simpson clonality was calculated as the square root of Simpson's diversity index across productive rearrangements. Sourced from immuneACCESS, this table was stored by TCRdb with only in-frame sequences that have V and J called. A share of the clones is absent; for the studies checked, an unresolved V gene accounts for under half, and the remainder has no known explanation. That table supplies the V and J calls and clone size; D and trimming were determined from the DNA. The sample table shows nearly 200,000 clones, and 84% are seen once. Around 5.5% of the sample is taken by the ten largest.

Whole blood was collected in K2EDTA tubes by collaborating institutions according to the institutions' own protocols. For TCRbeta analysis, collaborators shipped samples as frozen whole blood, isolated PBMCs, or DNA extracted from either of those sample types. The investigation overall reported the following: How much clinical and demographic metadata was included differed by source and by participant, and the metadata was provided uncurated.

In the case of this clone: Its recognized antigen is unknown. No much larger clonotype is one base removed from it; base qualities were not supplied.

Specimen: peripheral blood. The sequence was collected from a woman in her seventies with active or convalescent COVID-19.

The nucleotide sequence is TGTGCCAGCAGTGAAGCGGACAGGGTTTGGGAGACCCAGTACTTC. Its product reads: CASSEADRVWETQYF. The chain employs TRBV6-1 and TRBJ2-5, and 8 junctional nucleotides match TRBD1. For this chain, trimming is 0 bases at the V end and 5 bases at the J end, and the number of junction bases without a gene match is 5. Taken from cysteine to phenylalanine, the CDR3 has 15 residues. Only CDR3 DNA is held: 45 bases, read in frame from base 1. In the germline V gene, CDR1 corresponds to MNHNS and CDR2 to SASEGT.